The entry below gives a single T cell receptor (beta chain) sequence along with its context. Its matching antigen is unknown. The sample belongs to a study of T cell responses to AZD1222 COVID-19 vaccine. General study results and limits: Spike-specific TCR breadth rose after two AZD1222 doses, and depth rose as well.

Clones were read by immunoSEQ multiplex PCR, and TCRdb kept only the in-frame ones, dropping some. The data contain tens of thousands of clones, 70% to 90% of them seen just once; the ten biggest clones take up roughly a sixth. This CDR3 has 13 residues. Losses at the gene ends were 2 bases for V and 5 bases for J; bases not matched to a gene: 3. The germline V gene encodes CDR1 MNHEY and CDR2 SVGAGI. This clonotype originated in an adult in good health. Sequencing used peripheral blood, obtained on day 0 of AZD1222 vaccination. The V and J genes are TRBV6-5 and TRBJ2-7, with 7 nucleotides matching TRBD1. The CDR3 nucleotides are TGTGCCAGCAGTTACAACAGGGGCCACGAGCAGTACTTC. Translating it yields CASSYNRGHEQYF.